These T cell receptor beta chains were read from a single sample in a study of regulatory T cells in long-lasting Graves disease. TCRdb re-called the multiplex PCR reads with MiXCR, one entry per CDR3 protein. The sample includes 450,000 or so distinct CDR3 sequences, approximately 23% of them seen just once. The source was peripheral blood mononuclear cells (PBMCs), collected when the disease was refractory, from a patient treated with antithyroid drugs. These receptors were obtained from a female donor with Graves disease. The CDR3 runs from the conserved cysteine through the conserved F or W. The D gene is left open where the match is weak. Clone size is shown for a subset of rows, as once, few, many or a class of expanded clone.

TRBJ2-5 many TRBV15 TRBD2 CATSRSSGVGETQYF TGTGCCACCAGCAGAAGTAGCGGGGTAGGAGAGACCCAGTACTTC
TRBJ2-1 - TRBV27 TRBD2 CASSPILPGLAFREQFF TGTGCCAGCAGTCCTATCCTTCCGGGACTAGCCTTTCGTGAGCAGTTCTTC
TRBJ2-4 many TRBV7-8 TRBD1 CASSLGLLRQGANIQYF TGTGCCAGCAGCTTAGGACTACTGAGACAGGGGGCGAACATTCAGTACTTC
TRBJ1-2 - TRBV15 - CATSRDGGGYTF TGTGCCACCAGCAGAGATGGGGGGGGCTACACCTTC
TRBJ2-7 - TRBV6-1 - CASRGMYDEQYF TGTGCCAGCAGGGGGATGTACGACGAGCAGTACTTC
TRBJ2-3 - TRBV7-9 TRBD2 CASSARSGRDTQYF TGTGCCAGCAGCGCCCGTAGCGGGAGAGATACGCAGTATTTT
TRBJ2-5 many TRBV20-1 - CSARDERGVQETQYF TGCAGTGCTAGAGATGAAAGAGGCGTCCAAGAGACCCAGTACTTC
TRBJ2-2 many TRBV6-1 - CASSLSRTYTGELFF TGTGCCAGCAGTCTCTCCAGGACATACACCGGGGAGCTGTTTTTT
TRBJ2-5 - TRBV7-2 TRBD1 CASSLDRGKTQYF TGTGCCAGCAGCCTAGACAGGGGAAAGACCCAGTACTTC
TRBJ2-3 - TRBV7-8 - CASSLTSDTQYF TGTGCCAGCAGCTTAACGTCAGATACGCAGTATTTT
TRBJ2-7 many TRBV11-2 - CASSSLSGPLEQYF TGTGCCAGCAGCTCCCTCAGCGGGCCCCTCGAGCAGTACTTC
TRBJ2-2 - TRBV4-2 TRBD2 CASSQEVGGPTGELFF TGTGCCAGCAGCCAAGAAGTGGGAGGGCCGACCGGGGAGCTGTTTTTT
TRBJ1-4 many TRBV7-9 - CASSPAGAQGSGKLFF TGTGCCAGCAGCCCCGCAGGGGCGCAGGGTTCGGGAAAACTGTTTTTT
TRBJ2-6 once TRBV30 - CAWSVYPIHSGANVLTF TGTGCCTGGAGTGTGTATCCAATTCACTCTGGGGCCAACGTCCTGACTTTC
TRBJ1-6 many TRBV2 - CASSVFRVNSPLHF TGTGCCAGCAGCGTGTTTCGCGTTAATTCACCCCTCCACTTT
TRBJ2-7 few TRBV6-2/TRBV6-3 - CASKTQSYEQYF TGTGCCAGCAAAACCCAATCCTACGAGCAGTACTTC
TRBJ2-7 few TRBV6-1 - CASRPWTESSYEQYF TGTGCCAGCAGACCTTGGACCGAAAGCTCCTACGAGCAGTACTTC
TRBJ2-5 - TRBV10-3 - CAIGDRRETQYF TGTGCCATCGGCGACCGCAGGGAGACCCAGTACTTC
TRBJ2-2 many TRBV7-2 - CASSLESRADTGELFF TGTGCCAGCAGCTTAGAGTCTCGAGCGGACACCGGGGAGCTGTTTTTT
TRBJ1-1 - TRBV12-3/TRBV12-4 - CASSPLDGNTKAFF TGTGCCAGCAGTCCACTGGACGGAAACACTAAAGCTTTCTTT
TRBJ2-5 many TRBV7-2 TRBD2 CASSYTGGGETQYF TGTGCCAGCAGCTACACGGGGGGGGGGGAGACCCAGTACTTC
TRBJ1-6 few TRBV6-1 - CASSGFSPSVNSPLHF TGTGCCAGCAGTGGCTTCAGCCCTTCCGTTAATTCACCCCTCCACTTT
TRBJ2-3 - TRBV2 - CASSEALARGTDTQYF TGTGCCAGCAGTGAAGCTCTAGCGAGGGGCACAGATACGCAGTATTTT
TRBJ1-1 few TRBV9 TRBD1 CASSADRGVFSEAFF TGTGCCAGCAGCGCAGACAGGGGGGTCTTTTCTGAAGCTTTCTTT
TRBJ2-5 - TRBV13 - CASSLRGGGEETQYF TGTGCCAGCAGCTTAAGGGGTGGCGGGGAAGAGACCCAGTACTTC
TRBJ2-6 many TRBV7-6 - CASSTGTGSGANVLTF TGTGCCAGCAGCACTGGGACCGGCTCCGGGGCCAACGTCCTGACTTTC
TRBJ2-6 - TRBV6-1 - CASGYGVSGANVLTF TGTGCCAGCGGCTATGGGGTTTCTGGGGCCAACGTCCTGACTTTC
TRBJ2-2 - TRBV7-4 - CASPRRQAGELFF TGTGCCAGCCCGCGGAGGCAGGCCGGGGAGCTGTTTTTT
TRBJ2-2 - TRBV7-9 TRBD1 CASSLAVGQGTSNTGELFF TGTGCCAGCAGCTTAGCGGTGGGACAGGGAACCTCGAACACCGGGGAGCTGTTTTTT
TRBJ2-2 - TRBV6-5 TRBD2 CASSYSRGGLAGIEGGELFF TGTGCCAGCAGTTACTCGCGCGGAGGACTAGCGGGAATCGAGGGCGGGGAGCTGTTTTTT
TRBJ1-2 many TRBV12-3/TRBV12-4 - CASSPRGTVYGYTF TGTGCCAGCAGTCCTCGGGGGACCGTCTATGGCTACACCTTC
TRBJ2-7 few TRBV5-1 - CASSLLTVAEQYF TGCGCCAGCAGCTTGTTGACTGTCGCCGAGCAGTACTTC
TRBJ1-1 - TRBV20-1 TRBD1 CSARVRGRGTEAFF TGCAGTGCTAGAGTCAGGGGGCGGGGGACTGAAGCTTTCTTT
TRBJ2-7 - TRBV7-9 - CASSLVSWGEQYF TGTGCCAGCAGCTTAGTCTCGTGGGGCGAGCAGTACTTC
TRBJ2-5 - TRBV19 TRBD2 CASSIGAGGGVETQYF TGTGCCAGTAGTATTGGTGCGGGGGGCGGCGTGGAGACCCAGTACTTC
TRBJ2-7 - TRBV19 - CASSPLGPRDEQYF TGTGCCAGTAGCCCCCTGGGCCCTCGGGACGAGCAGTACTTC
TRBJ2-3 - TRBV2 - CASSATSSRSTDTQYF TGTGCCAGCAGCGCGACTAGTTCCAGAAGCACAGATACGCAGTATTTT
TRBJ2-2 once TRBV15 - CATSSQIARNTGELFF TGTGCCACCAGCTCCCAGATAGCGAGGAACACCGGGGAGCTGTTTTTT
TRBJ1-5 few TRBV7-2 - CASSSEATLYQPQHF TGTGCCAGCAGCTCCGAGGCCACCTTATATCAGCCCCAGCATTTT
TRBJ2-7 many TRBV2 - CASSEGLAGNSYEQYF TGTGCCAGCAGTGAAGGGTTAGCAGGGAACTCCTACGAGCAGTACTTC
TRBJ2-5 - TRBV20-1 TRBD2 CSARVGSGTLWETQYF TGCAGTGCTAGAGTAGGGAGCGGGACCCTTTGGGAGACCCAGTACTTC
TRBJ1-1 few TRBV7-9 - CASSPIIWGMGAEAFF TGTGCCAGCAGCCCGATTATATGGGGGATGGGTGCTGAAGCTTTCTTT
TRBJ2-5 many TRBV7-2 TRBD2 CASTWGLAGMETQYF TGTGCCAGCACGTGGGGGCTAGCGGGAATGGAGACCCAGTACTTC
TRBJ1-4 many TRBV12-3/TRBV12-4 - CASSSRVTNEKLFF TGTGCCAGCAGTTCCAGGGTAACTAATGAAAAACTGTTTTTT
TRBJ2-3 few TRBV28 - CASSRGRGTDTQYF TGTGCCAGCAGTCGGGGAAGAGGAACAGATACGCAGTATTTT
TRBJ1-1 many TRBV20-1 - CSARDLGPEAFF TGCAGTGCTAGAGATTTGGGGCCTGAAGCTTTCTTT
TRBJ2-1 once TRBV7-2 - CASSLARGLPVDEQFF TGTGCCAGCAGCTTAGCGCGGGGCCTACCGGTGGATGAGCAGTTCTTC
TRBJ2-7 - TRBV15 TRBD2 CATSTWGGSYEQYF TGTGCCACCAGCACCTGGGGCGGGAGTTACGAGCAGTACTTC
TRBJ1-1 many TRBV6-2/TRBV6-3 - CASSYPGEENTEAFF TGTGCCAGCAGTTACCCAGGGGAAGAGAACACTGAAGCTTTCTTT
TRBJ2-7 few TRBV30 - CAWRTSYEQYF TGTGCCTGGAGGACAAGCTACGAGCAGTACTTC
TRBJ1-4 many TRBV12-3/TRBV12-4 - CASSPGGNEKLFF TGTGCCAGCAGCCCGGGGGGGAATGAAAAACTGTTTTTT
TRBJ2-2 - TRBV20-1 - CSARDEVADSAGGELFF TGCAGTGCTAGAGATGAGGTTGCAGACTCAGCGGGCGGGGAGCTGTTTTTT